This note documents a single TCR beta chain sequence. This sample was included in a study of blood T cell repertoires in COVID-19. Study in general: The United States, Italy and Spain were the sources of the acute and convalescent COVID-19 samples. PBMCs, B-cell-depleted T cells, or T cells provided the cDNA or gDNA that made up the material.

With 0 bases removed from V and 4 bases from J, the gap between germline ends came to 9 bases. Germline V gives CDR1 LGHNA, CDR2 YSLEER. The CDR3 consists of 14 residues. Per the authors' pipeline: Scientists estimated how many nucleated cells there were by amplifying reference gene primers. Sequencing used immunoSEQ multiplex PCR; TCRdb keeps in-frame clones, though not all of them. V and J calls and clone size come straight from that table; D and trimming were deduced from the DNA. The repertoire holds 35,000 to 55,000 clones, with more than 70% as singletons. The receptor was derived from an older woman with acute or convalescent COVID-19. The rearrangement links TRBV4-3 to TRBJ1-2; D gene unclear. Sequencing was performed on peripheral blood. CDR3 protein: CASSQEPGSYGYTF. In DNA, the CDR3 is TGCGCCAGCAGCCAAGAACCAGGAAGCTATGGCTACACCTTC.